This T cell receptor (beta chain) was observed in a study of CD8+ T cells in alopecia areata. V was trimmed by 1 base and J by 7 bases, leaving 4 bases between them. The CDR3 loop spans 12 amino acids. Germline values: CDR1 LNHNV, CDR2 YYDKDF (reference sequence). cDNA prepared by RNA extraction and subsequent reverse transcription served as the template for sequencing. The data were produced by immunoSEQ multiplex PCR, yet TCRdb's version contains in-frame clones alone and is incomplete. The table lists over 95,000 clones, about two fifths of them singletons, with roughly 1.3% in the top ten. The source is a human donor with alopecia areata. Sequences were obtained from CD4+ T cells sorted from blood. The chain links TRBV15 to TRBJ2-2; D is undetermined. CDR3 protein: CATSRANGELFF. The CDR3 DNA sequence: TGTGCCACCAGCAGAGCTAACGGGGAGCTGTTTTTT.